The 13 T cell receptor beta chains given below trace back to one sample, sequenced in a study of regulatory T cells in long-lasting Graves disease. Building the TCR beta libraries relied on iRepertoire HTBI primers, and CDR3 regions underwent Arm-PCR. TCRdb reprocessed the multiplex PCR reads via MiXCR and lists one record per CDR3 protein. This table holds around 510,000 distinct CDR3 sequences, under 25% found once. Time point defined: persistent/refractory GD, antithyroid drugs over 5 years with positive TRAb. PBMCs provided the RNA from which the TCR library was made. Here the sequenced sample was peripheral blood mononuclear cells (PBMCs), taken when the disease was refractory, from a patient treated with antithyroid drugs. Receptors originate from a female donor with Graves disease.

This clonotype was seen at least ten times. V is TRBV6-2 or TRBV6-3 and J is TRBJ1-1, with D perhaps matching TRBD1 (6 bases). V was shortened by 7 bases and J by 6 bases, with 21 bases between the two germline ends. The CDR3 runs to 15 residues. The V gene's germline CDR1 is MNHEY and CDR2 SVGEGT. CDR3 in amino acids: CASTKPMDREPEAFF. For the CDR3, the DNA is TGTGCCAGCACCAAACCTATGGACAGAGAACCTGAAGCTTTCTTT.

This clonotype was counted a few times. This chain uses TRBV4-1 with TRBJ2-7; unclear D gene. The CDR3 runs to 13 residues. The germline V and J ends were trimmed by 1 base and 6 bases, with 10 bases remaining between them. Looked up from germline, CDR1 is MGHRA and CDR2 is YSYEKL. CDR3 DNA: TGCGCCAGCAGCCAAGGGCTAGGAATCGAGCAGTACTTC. This sequence encodes CASSQGLGIEQYF.

This clonotype has ten or more counts. The CDR3 bases are TGTGCCAGCGGACAGGGGAACACTGAAGCTTTCTTT. It encodes CASGQGNTEAFF. This chain uses TRBV13 with TRBJ1-1; 8 bases agree with TRBD1. The CDR3 extends over 12 amino acids. The germline V gene encodes CDR1 PRHDT and CDR2 FYEKMQ (reference sequence). Losses at the gene ends were 8 bases for V and 1 base for J; bases not matched to a gene: 0.

The sample holds many counts of this clonotype. V usage is TRBV6-5 and J usage is TRBJ2-7; D remains unclear. With 2 bases removed from V and 1 base from J, the gap between germline ends came to 6 bases. Per germline, CDR1 MNHEY and CDR2 SVGAGI. The CDR3 extends over 13 amino acids. The CDR3 DNA is TGTGCCAGCAGTTACGAGCCTTCCTACGAGCAGTACTTC. It codes for CASSYEPSYEQYF.

The CDR3 nucleotides read TGTGCCAGCAGCCAAGCCGCCGAGAACACTGAAGCTTTCTTT. Protein product: CASSQAAENTEAFF. V is TRBV4-2 and J is TRBJ1-1; D gene ambiguous. Germline CDR1 and CDR2: LGHNA and YNFKEQ. The V end lost 1 base, the J end lost 1 base, and 7 bases lay between the germline ends. This CDR3 comprises 14 residues.

V usage is TRBV28 and J usage is TRBJ2-1, with TRBD2 identical over 7 bases. Germline CDR1 and CDR2: MDHEN and SYDVKM. Unmatched junction bases numbered 15, after V lost 8 bases and J lost 8 bases. The CDR3 covers 15 residues. Here the CDR3 reads CASAKTGGSIHEQFF. The CDR3, as DNA: TGTGCCAGCGCTAAAACGGGCGGGAGTATCCATGAGCAGTTCTTC.

In its sample, this clonotype was seen many times. The J gene is TRBJ2-7, the V gene TRBV6-5, with TRBD2 matching over 7 bases. V trimming: 2 bases; J trimming: 2 bases; junction bases outside the gene matches: 6. The CDR3 spans 15 residues. Germline loops: CDR1 MNHEY, CDR2 SVGAGI. CDR3 sequence (DNA): TGTGCCAGCAGTTACGCCCTAGCGGCGGCCTACGAGCAGTACTTC. It codes for CASSYALAAAYEQYF.

The chain uses TRBV4-1 and TRBJ2-5; 7 bases fit TRBD2. CDR3 length: 18 residues. V was pared by 0 bases and J by 1 base, with 11 bases of the junction left unmatched. CDR1 is MGHRA, CDR2 YSYEKL, per germline. The CDR3 spells CASSQDLASGPTQETQYF. The CDR3 DNA reads TGCGCCAGCAGCCAAGATTTGGCTAGCGGACCGACCCAAGAGACCCAGTACTTC.

There are a few counts of this clonotype. A much larger clone sits a single nucleotide away, making a read error possible. This chain uses TRBV28 with TRBJ1-1, with a weak D call TRBD1 (6 bases). Germline-derived CDR1 and CDR2 are MDHEN and SYDVKM. The CDR3 spans 15 residues. The germline V and J ends were trimmed by 8 bases and 0 bases, with 16 bases remaining between them. The CDR3 DNA reads as TGTGCCAGCGGGGACCGGGACACTCTGAACACTGAAGCTTTCTTT. Its translation: CASGDRDTLNTEAFF.

This clonotype was found many times. CDR3 DNA sequence: TGTGCCAGCAGCCCGTACGACAGGGGTTATAACTATGGCTACACCTTC. The encoded protein is CASSPYDRGYNYGYTF. The chain links TRBV28 to TRBJ1-2; 8 bases match TRBD1. Germline V gene lookup returns CDR1 MDHEN and CDR2 SYDVKM. Unmatched junction bases numbered 10, after V lost 6 bases and J lost 1 base. The CDR3 runs 16 residues.

V and J are TRBV28 and TRBJ2-7; 10 positions match TRBD2. This CDR3 comprises 16 residues. Germline V gene data show CDR1 as MDHEN and CDR2 as SYDVKM. V gave up 6 bases and J gave up 0 bases; unmatched junction bases: 8. The CDR3 bases are TGTGCCAGCAGCCCTATACTAGCGGGGAGCTCCTACGAGCAGTACTTC. Its protein is CASSPILAGSSYEQYF.

This clonotype occurred many times. The gene calls are TRBV19 and TRBJ2-5; no firm D call. This CDR3 is built from 14 residues. The V end lost 4 bases, the J end lost 4 bases, and 13 bases lay between the germline ends. Germline-derived CDR1 and CDR2 are LNHDA and SQIVND (reference sequence). This chain's CDR3 is CASSSGPFGETQYF. The CDR3 nucleotides are TGTGCCAGTAGTAGTGGCCCTTTCGGAGAGACCCAGTACTTC.

This rearrangement joins TRBV9 to TRBJ2-1; 9 bases are a match to TRBD2. Germline CDR1 reads SGDLS; CDR2 reads YYNGEE. The CDR3 has 20 amino acids. V lost 0 bases to trimming and J lost 10 bases; unmatched junction nucleotides: 23. The CDR3 nucleotides read TGTGCCAGCAGCGTAGTAGGGACTGCGGGAGGGTCCGAACGCAGGATGGAGCAGTTCTTC. Protein product: CASSVVGTAGGSERRMEQFF.